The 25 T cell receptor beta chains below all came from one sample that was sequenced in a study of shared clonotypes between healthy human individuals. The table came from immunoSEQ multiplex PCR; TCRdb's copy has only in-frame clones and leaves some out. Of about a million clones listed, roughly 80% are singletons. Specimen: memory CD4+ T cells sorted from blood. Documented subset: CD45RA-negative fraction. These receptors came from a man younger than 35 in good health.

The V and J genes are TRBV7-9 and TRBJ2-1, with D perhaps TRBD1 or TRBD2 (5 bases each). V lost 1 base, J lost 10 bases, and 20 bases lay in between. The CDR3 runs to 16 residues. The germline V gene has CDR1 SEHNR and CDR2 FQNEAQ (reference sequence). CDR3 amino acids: CASSLERTRGVGEQFF. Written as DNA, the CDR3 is TGTGCCAGCAGCTTAGAGAGGACCCGGGGCGTAGGGGAGCAGTTCTTC.

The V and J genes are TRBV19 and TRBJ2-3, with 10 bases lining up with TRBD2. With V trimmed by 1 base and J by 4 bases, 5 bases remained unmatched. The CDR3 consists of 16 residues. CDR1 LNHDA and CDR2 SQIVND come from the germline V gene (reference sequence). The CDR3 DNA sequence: TGTGCCAGTAGTATAGGGAAAGCGGGAGGGCCAGATACGCAGTATTTT. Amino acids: CASSIGKAGGPDTQYF.

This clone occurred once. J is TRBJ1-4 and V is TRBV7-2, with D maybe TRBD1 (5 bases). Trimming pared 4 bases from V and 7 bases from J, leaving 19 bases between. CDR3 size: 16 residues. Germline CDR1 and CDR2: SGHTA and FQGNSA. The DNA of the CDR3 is TGTGCCAGCAGCTCCGACGGGGCAGGTGAAGGTGAAAAACTGTTTTTT. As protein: CASSSDGAGEGEKLFF.

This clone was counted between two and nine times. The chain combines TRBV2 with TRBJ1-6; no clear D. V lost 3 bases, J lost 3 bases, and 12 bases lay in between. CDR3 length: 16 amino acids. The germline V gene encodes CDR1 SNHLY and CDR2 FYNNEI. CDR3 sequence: CASSDGRRNYNSPLHF. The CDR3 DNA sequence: TGTGCCAGCAGTGACGGACGGAGGAACTATAATTCACCCCTCCACTTT.

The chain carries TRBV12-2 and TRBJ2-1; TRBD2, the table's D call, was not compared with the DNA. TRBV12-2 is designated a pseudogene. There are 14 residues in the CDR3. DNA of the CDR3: TGTGCAAGTCGACCTAGCGGGCTATACAATGAGCAGTTCTTC. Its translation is CASRPSGLYNEQFF.

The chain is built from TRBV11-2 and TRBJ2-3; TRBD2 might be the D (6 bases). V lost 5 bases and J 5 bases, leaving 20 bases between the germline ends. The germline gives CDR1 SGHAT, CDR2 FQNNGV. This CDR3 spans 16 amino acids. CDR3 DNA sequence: TGTGCCAGCAGCCCTGGGGAGGTGTCGGTTCAAGATACGCAGTATTTT. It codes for CASSPGEVSVQDTQYF.

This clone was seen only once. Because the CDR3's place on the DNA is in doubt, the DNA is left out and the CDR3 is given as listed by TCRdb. The CDR3 protein is CASSVGGTTFGSGQYF. V usage is TRBV9 and J usage is TRBJ2-7; the D call in the table, TRBD1, was not verified against the DNA. The CDR3 spans 16 amino acids, including both terminal residues. Germline CDR1 is SGDLS and CDR2 is YYNGEE.

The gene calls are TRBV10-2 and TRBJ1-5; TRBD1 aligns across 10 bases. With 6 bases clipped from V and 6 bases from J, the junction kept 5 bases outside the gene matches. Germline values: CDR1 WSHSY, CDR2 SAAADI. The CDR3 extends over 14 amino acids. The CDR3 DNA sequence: TGCGCCAGCAGCGGACAGGGGGGGGGTCAGCCCCAGCATTTT. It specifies CASSGQGGGQPQHF.

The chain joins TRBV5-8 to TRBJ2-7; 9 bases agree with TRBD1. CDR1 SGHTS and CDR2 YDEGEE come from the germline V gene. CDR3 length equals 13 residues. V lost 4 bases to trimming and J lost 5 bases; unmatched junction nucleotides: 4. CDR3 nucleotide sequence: TGTGCCAGCAGCAAGGGACAGGGAAACGAGCAGTACTTC. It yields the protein CASSKGQGNEQYF.

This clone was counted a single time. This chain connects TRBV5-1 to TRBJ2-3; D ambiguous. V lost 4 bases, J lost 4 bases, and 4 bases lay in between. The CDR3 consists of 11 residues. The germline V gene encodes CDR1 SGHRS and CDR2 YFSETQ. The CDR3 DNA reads TGCGCCAGCAGCATGTCAGATACGCAGTATTTT. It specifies CASSMSDTQYF.

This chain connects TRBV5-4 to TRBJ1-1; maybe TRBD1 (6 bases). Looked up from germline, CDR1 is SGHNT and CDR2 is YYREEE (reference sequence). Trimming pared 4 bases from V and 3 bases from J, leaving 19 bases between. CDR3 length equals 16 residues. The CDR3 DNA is TGTGCCAGCAGCCGCCCTGGCAACAGGGTTGACACTGAAGCTTTCTTT. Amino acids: CASSRPGNRVDTEAFF.

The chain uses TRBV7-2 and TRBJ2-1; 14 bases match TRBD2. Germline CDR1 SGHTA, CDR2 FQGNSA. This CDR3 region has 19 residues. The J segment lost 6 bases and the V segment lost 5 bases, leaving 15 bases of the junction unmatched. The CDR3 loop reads CASSPRQNPGLAGVNEQFF. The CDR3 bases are TGTGCCAGCAGCCCCCGTCAGAACCCGGGACTAGCGGGAGTCAATGAGCAGTTCTTC.

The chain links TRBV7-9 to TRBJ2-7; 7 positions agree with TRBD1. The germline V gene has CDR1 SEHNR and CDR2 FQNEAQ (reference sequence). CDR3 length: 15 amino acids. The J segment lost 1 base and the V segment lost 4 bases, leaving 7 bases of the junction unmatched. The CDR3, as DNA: TGTGCCAGCAGCTCACGACAGGGTATTTCCTACGAGCAGTACTTC. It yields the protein CASSSRQGISYEQYF.

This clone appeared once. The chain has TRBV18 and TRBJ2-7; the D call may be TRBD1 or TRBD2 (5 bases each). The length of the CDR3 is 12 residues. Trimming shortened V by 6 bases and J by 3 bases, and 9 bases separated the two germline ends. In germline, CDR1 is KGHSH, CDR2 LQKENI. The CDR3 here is CASSSGLYEQYF. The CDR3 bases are TGTGCCAGCTCCTCGGGGCTCTACGAGCAGTACTTC.

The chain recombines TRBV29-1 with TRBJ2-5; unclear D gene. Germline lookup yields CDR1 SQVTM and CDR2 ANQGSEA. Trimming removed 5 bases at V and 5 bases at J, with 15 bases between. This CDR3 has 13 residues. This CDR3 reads CSVSIQVVETQYF. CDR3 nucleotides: TGCAGCGTTTCAATTCAGGTCGTCGAGACCCAGTACTTC. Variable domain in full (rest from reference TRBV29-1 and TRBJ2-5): SAVISQKPSRDICQRGTSLTIQCQVDSQVTMMFWYRQQPGQSLTLIATANQGSEATYESGFVIDKFPISRPNLTFSTLTVSNMSPEDSSIYLCSVSIQVVETQYFGPGTRLLVL.

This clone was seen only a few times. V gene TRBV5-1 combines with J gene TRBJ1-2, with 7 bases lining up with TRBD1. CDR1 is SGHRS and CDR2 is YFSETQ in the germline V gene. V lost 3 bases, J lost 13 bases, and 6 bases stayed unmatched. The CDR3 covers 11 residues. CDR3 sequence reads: CASSSDRSATF. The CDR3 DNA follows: TGCGCCAGCAGCTCGGACAGGTCGGCCACCTTC.

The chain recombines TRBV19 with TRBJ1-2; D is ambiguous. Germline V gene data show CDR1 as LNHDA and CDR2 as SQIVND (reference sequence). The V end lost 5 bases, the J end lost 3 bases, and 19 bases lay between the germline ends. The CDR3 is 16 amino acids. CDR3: CASSGWSADSYYGYTF. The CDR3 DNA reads TGTGCCAGTAGTGGGTGGTCAGCCGATTCCTACTATGGCTACACCTTC.

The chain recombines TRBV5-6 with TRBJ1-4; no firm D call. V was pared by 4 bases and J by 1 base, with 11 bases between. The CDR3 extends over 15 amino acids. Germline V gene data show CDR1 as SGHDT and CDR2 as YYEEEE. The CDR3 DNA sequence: TGTGCCAGCAGCCCAGGACGGGTAACTAATGAAAAACTGTTTTTT. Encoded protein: CASSPGRVTNEKLFF.

The CDR3 sequence is CASSVDWSYEQYF. CDR3 coding DNA: TGTGCCAGCAGTGTGGACTGGTCCTACGAGCAGTACTTC. V is TRBV27 and J is TRBJ2-7; possible D gene TRBD2, 5 bases. The CDR3 is 13 residues long. CDR1 and CDR2 (germline): MNHEY, SMNVEV (reference sequence). The V and J ends lost 5 bases and 1 base respectively, with 9 bases between them.

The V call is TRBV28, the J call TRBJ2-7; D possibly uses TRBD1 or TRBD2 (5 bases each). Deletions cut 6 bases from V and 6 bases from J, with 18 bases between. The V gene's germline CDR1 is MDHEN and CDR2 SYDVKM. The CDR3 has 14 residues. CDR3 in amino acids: CASSPGNLAGEQYF. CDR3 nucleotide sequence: TGTGCCAGCAGCCCAGGGAACCTCGCGGGCGAGCAGTACTTC. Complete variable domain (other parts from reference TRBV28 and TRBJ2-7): DVKVTQSSRYLVKRTGEKVFLECVQDMDHENMFWYRQDPGLGLRLIYFSYDVKMKEKGDIPEGYSVSREKKERFSLILESASTNQTSMYLCASSPGNLAGEQYFGPGTRLTVT.

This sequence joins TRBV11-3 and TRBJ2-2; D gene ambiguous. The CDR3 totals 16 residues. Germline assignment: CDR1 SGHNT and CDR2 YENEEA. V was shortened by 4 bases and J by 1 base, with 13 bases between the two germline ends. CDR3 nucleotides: TGTGCCAGCAGCTATTCGAGCTCGGTGAACACCGGGGAGCTGTTTTTT. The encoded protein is CASSYSSSVNTGELFF.

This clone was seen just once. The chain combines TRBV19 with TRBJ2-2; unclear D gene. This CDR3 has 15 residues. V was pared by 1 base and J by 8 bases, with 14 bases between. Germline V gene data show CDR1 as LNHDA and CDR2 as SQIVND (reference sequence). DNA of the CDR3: TGTGCCAGTAGTATAGGCATACAGTACTCGGGGGAGCTGTTTTTT. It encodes CASSIGIQYSGELFF. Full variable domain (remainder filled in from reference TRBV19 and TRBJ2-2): DGGITQSPKYLFRKEGQNVTLSCEQNLNHDAMYWYRQDPGQGLRLIYYSQIVNDFQKGDIAEGYSVSREKKESFPLTVTSAQKNPTAFYLCASSIGIQYSGELFFGEGSRLTVL.

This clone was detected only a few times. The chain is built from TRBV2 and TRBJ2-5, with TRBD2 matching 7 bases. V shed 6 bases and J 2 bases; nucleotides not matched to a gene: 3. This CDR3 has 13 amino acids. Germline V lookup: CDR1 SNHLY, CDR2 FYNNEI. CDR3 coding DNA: TGTGCCAGCAGGGGGGGACTACAAGAGACCCAGTACTTC. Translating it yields CASRGGLQETQYF.

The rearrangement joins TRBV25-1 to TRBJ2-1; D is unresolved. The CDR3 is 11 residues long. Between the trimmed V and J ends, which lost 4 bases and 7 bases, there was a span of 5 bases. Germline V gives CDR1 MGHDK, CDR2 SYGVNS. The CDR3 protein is CASSVFNEQFF. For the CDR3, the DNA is TGTGCCAGCAGTGTTTTTAATGAGCAGTTCTTC.

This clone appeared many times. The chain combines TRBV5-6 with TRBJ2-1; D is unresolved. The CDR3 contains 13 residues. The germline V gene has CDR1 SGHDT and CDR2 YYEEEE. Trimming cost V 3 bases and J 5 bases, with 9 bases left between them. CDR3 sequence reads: CASSSGMDNEQFF. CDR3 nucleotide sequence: TGTGCCAGCAGCTCTGGAATGGACAATGAGCAGTTCTTC. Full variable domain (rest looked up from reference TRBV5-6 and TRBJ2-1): DAGVTQSPTHLIKTRGQQVTLRCSPKSGHDTVSWYQQALGQGPQFIFQYYEEEERQRGNFPDRFSGHQFPNYSSELNVNALLLGDSALYLCASSSGMDNEQFFGPGTRLTVL.